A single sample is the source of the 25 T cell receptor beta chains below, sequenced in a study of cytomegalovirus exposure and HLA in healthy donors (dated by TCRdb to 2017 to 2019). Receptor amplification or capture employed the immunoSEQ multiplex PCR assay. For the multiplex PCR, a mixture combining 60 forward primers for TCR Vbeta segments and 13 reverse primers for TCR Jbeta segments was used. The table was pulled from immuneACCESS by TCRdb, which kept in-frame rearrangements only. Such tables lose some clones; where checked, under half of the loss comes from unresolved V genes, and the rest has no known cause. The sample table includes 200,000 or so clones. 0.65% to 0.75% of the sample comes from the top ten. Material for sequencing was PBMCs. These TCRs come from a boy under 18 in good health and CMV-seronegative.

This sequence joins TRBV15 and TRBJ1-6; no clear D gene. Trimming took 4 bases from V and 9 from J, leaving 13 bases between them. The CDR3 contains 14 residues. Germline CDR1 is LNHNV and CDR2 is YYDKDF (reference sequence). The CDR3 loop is CATSTGREASPLHF. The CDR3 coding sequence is TGTGCCACCAGCACCGGCAGAGAGGCTTCACCCCTCCACTTT. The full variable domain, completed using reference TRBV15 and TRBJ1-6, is DAMVIQNPRYQVTQFGKPVTLSCSQTLNHNVMYWYQQKSSQAPKLLFHYYDKDFNNEADTPDNFQSRRPNTSFCFLDIRSPGLGDTAMYLCATSTGREASPLHFGNGTRLTVT.

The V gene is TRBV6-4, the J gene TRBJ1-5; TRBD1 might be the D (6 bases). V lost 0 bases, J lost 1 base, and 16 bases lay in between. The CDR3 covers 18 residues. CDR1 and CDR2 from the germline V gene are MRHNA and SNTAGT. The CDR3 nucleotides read TGTGCCAGCAGTGACTCGGGGAGGGGGGAGAGAAGCAATCAGCCCCAGCATTTT. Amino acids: CASSDSGRGERSNQPQHF.

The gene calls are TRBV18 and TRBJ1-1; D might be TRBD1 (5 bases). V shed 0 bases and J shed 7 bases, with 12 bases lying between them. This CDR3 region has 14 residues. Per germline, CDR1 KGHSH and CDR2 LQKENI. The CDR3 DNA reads TGTGCCAGCTCACCACCCGGGGGTGACGGTGAAGCTTTCTTT. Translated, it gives CASSPPGGDGEAFF.

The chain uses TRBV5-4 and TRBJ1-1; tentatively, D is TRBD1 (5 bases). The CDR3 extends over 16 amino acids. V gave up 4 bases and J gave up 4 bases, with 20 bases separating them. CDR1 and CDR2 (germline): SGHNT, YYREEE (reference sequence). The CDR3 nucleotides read TGTGCCAGCAGCCCTGGTAGGGGCTCCATTGGCACTGAAGCTTTCTTT. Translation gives CASSPGRGSIGTEAFF.

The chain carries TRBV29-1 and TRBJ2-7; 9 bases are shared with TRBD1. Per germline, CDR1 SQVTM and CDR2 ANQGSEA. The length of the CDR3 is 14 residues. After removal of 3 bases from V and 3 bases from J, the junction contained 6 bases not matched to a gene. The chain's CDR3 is CSVEAGQGGYEQYF. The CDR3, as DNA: TGCAGCGTTGAGGCGGGACAGGGAGGCTACGAGCAGTACTTC.

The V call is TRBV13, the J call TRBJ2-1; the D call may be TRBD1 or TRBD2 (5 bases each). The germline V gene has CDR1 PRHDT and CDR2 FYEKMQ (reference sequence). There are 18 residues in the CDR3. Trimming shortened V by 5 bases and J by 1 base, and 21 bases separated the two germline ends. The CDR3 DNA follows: TGTGCCAGCAGCCTAGCAGGGTTTCTAGTTCGGTCCTACAATGAGCAGTTCTTC. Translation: CASSLAGFLVRSYNEQFF.

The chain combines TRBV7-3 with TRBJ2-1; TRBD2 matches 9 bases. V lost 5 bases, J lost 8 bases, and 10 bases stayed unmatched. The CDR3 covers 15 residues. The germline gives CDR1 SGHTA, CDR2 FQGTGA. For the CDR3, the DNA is TGTGCCAGCAGCCCCGGGGGCGGGGGGGCCTATGAGCAGTTCTTC. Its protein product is CASSPGGGGAYEQFF.

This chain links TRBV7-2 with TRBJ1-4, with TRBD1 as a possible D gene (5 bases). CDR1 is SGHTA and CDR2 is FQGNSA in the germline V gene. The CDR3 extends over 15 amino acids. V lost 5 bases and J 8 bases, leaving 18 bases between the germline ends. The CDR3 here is CASSRSGGDPEKLFF. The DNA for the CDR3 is TGTGCCAGCAGCCGGAGTGGGGGGGACCCCGAAAAACTGTTTTTT.

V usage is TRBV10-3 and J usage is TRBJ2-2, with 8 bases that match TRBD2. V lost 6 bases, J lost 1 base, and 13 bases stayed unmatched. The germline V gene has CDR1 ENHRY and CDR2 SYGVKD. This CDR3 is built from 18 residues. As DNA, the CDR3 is TGTGCCATCAGCGCCCGAGCGGGGGCCGGAAGGAACACCGGGGAGCTGTTTTTT. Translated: CAISARAGAGRNTGELFF.

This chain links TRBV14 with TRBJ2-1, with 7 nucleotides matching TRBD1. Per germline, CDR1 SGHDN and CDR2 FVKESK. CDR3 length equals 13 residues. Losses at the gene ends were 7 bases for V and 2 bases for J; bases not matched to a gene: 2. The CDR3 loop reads CASMGQPYNEQFF. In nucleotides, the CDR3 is TGTGCCAGCATGGGACAGCCCTACAATGAGCAGTTCTTC.

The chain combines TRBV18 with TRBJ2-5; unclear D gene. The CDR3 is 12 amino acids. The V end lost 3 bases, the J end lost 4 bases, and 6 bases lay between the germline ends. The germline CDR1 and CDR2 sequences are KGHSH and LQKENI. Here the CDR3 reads CASSPVAETQYF. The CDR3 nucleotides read TGTGCCAGCTCACCGGTGGCAGAGACCCAGTACTTC.

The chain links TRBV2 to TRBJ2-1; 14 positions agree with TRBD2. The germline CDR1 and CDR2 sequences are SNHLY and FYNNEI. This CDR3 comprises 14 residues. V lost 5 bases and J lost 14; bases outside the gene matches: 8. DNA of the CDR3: TGTGCCAGCAGTACCGGGACTAGCGGGGGCCGGGAGTTCTTC. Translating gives CASSTGTSGGREFF.

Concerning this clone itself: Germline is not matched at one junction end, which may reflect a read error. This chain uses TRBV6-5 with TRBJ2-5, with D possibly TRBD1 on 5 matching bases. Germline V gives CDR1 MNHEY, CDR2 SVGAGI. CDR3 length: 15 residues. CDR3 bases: TGTGCCAGCCGTTACTCTGGGGCAGTCCAAGAGACCCAGTACTTC. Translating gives CASRYSGAVQETQYF.

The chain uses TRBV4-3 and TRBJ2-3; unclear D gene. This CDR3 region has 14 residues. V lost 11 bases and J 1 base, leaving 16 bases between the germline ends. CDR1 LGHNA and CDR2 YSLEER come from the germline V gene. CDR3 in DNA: TGCGCCTCAGCGTTGGAGAAAGGCACAGATACGCAGTATTTT. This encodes CASALEKGTDTQYF.

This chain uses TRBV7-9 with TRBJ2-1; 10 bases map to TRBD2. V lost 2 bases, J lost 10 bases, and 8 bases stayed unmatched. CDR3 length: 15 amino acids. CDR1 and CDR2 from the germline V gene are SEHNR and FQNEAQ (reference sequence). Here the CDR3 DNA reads TGTGCCAGCAGCTTAAGCCTAGCGGGGGCCCCGGAGCAGTTCTTC. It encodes CASSLSLAGAPEQFF.

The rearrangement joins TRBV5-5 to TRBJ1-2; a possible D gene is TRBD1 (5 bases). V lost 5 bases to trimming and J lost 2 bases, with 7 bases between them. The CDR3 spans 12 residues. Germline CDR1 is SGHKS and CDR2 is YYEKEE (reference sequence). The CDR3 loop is CASRDRNYGYTF. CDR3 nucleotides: TGTGCCAGCAGAGACAGAAACTATGGCTACACCTTC.

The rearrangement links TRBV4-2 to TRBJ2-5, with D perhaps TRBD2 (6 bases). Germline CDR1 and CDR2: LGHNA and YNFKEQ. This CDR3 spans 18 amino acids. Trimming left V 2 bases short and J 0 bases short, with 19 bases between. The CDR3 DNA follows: TGTGCCAGCAGCCAATTCGGGTGGGAGGCTGGGAACCAAGAGACCCAGTACTTC. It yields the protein CASSQFGWEAGNQETQYF.

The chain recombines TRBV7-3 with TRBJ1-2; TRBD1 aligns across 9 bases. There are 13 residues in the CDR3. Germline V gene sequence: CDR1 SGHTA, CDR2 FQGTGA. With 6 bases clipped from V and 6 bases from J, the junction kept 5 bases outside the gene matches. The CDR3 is CASSRDRENGYTF. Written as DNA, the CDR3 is TGTGCCAGCAGTCGGGACAGGGAGAATGGCTACACCTTC.

This chain's CDR3 is CASSLQGARTDTQYF. The DNA of the CDR3 is TGTGCCAGCAGCTTACAGGGGGCGCGGACAGATACGCAGTATTTT. The V call is TRBV11-2, the J call TRBJ2-3, with TRBD1 identical over 8 bases. This CDR3 has 15 residues. V gave up 2 bases and J gave up 3 bases; unmatched junction bases: 4. The V gene's germline CDR1 is SGHAT and CDR2 FQNNGV. Supplemented by reference TRBV11-2 and TRBJ2-3, the full variable domain reads EAGVAQSPRYKIIEKRQSVAFWCNPISGHATLYWYQQILGQGPKLLIQFQNNGVVDDSQLPKDRFSAERLKGVDSTLKIQPAKLEDSAVYLCASSLQGARTDTQYFGPGTRLTVL.

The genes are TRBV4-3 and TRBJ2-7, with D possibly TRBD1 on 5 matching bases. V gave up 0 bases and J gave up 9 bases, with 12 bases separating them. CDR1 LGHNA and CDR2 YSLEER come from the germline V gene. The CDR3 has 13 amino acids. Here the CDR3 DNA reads TGCGCCAGCAGCCAAGATAACGCAGGGCGGCAGTACTTC. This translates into CASSQDNAGRQYF.

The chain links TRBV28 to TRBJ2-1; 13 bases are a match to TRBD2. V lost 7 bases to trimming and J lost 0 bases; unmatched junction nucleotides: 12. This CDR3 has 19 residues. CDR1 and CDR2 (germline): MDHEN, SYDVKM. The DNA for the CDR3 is TGTGCCAGCATCCCAAGGGGACTAGCGGGACTTAGCTCCTACAATGAGCAGTTCTTC. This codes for CASIPRGLAGLSSYNEQFF.

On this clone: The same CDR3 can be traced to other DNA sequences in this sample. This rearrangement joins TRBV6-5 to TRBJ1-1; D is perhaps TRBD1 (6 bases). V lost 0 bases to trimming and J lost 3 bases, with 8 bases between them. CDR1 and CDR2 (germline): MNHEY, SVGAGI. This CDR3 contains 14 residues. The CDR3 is CASSYSQGYTEAFF. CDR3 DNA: TGTGCCAGCAGTTACTCACAGGGTTACACTGAAGCTTTCTTT.

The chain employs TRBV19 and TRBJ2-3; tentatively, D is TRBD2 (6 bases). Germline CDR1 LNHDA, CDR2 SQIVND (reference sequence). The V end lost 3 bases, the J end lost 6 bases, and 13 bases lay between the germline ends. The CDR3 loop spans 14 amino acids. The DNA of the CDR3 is TGTGCCAGTAGTATCCTAGCGACAGACGATACGCAGTATTTT. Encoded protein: CASSILATDDTQYF.

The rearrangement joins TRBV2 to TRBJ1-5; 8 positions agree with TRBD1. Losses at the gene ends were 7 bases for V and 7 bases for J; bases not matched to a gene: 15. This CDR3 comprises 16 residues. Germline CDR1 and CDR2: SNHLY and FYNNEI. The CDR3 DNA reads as TGTGCCAGCAAGGAAGAGACAGGGGTAACACAGCAGCCCCAGCATTTT. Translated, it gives CASKEETGVTQQPQHF.

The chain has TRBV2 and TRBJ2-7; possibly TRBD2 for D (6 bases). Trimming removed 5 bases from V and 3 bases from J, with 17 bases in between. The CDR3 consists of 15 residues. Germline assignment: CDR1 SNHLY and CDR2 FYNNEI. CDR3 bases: TGTGCCAGCAGTCGCCGGGGGTTTCTGATCTACGAGCAGTACTTC. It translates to CASSRRGFLIYEQYF.